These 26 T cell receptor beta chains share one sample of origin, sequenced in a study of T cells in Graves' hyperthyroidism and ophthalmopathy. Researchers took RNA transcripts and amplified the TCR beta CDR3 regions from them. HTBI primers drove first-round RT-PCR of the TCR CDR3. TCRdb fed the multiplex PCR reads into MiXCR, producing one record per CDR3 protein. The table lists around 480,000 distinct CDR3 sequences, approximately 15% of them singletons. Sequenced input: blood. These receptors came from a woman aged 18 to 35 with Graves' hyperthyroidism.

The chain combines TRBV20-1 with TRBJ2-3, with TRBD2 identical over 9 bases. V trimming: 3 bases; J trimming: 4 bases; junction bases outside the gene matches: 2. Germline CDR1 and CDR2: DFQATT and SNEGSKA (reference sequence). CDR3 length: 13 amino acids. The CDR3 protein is CSASLAGSDTQYF. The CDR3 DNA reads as TGCAGTGCTAGCCTAGCGGGGTCAGATACGCAGTATTTT.

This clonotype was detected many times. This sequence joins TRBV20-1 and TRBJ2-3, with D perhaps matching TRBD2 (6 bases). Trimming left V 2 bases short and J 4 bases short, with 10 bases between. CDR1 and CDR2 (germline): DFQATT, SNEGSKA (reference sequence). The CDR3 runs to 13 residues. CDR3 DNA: TGCAGTGCTAGAACGGGACTCCCAGATACGCAGTATTTT. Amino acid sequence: CSARTGLPDTQYF.

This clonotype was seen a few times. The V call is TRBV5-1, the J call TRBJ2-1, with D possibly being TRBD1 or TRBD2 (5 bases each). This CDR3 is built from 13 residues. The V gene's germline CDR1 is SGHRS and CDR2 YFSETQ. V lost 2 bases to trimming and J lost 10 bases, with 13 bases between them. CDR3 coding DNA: TGCGCCAGCAGCTTCCCCGGGGCCCTGGAGCAGTTCTTC. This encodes CASSFPGALEQFF.

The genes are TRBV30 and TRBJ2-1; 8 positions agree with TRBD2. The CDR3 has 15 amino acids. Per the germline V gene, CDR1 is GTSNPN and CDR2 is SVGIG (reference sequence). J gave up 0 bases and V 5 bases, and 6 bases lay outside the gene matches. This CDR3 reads CAWAPLAGSYNEQFF. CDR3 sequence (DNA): TGTGCCTGGGCACCCCTAGCGGGCTCCTACAATGAGCAGTTCTTC.

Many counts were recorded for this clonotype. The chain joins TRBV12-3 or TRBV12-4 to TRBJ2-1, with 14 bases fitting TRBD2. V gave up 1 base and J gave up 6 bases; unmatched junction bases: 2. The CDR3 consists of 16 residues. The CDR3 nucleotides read TGTGCCAGCAGTTTAGGACTAGCGGGAGGGGGCAATGAGCAGTTCTTC. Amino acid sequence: CASSLGLAGGGNEQFF.

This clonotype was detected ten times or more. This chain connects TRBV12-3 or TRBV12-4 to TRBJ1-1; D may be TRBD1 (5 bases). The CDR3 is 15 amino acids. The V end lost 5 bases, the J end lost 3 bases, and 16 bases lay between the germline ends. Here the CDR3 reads CASSPRRGLDTEAFF. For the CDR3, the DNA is TGTGCCAGCAGTCCAAGGCGGGGGTTAGACACTGAAGCTTTCTTT.

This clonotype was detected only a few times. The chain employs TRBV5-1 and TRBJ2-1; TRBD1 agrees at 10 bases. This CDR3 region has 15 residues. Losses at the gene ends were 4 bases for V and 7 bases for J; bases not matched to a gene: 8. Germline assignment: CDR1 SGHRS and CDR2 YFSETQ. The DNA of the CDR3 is TGCGCCAGCAGCACAGAAGGACAGGGGGAGAATGAGCAGTTCTTC. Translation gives CASSTEGQGENEQFF.

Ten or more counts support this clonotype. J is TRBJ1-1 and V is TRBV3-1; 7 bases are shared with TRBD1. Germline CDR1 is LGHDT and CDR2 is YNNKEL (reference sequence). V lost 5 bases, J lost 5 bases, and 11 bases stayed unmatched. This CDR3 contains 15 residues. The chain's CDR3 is CASSNPNRGRTEAFF. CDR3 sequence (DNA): TGTGCCAGCAGCAATCCAAATAGGGGGCGGACTGAAGCTTTCTTT.

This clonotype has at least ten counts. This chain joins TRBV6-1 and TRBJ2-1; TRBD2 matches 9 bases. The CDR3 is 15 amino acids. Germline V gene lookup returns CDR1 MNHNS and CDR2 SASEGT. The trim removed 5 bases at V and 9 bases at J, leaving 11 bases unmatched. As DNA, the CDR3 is TGTGCCAGCAGTTTAGCGGGAGTAGCCAGCGGTGAGCAGTTCTTC. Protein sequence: CASSLAGVASGEQFF.

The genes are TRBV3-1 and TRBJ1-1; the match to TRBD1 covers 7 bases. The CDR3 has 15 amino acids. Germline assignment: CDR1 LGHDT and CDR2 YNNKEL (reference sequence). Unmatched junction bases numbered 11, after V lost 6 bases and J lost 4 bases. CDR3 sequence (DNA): TGTGCCAGCAGGGGGACAGTTCTAGGGGGCACTGAAGCTTTCTTT. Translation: CASRGTVLGGTEAFF.

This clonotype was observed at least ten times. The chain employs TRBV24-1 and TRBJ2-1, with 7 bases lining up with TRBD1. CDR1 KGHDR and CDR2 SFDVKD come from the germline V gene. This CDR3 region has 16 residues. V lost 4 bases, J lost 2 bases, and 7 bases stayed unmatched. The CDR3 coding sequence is TGTGCCACCAGTGACAGGGACAGCCGACCCTACAATGAGCAGTTCTTC. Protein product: CATSDRDSRPYNEQFF.

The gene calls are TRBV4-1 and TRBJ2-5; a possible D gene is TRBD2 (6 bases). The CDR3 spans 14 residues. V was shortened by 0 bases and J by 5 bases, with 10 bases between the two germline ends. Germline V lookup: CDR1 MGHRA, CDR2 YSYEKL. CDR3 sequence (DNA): TGCGCCAGCAGCCAAGATAGGAGCGGGGAGACCCAGTACTTC. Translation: CASSQDRSGETQYF.

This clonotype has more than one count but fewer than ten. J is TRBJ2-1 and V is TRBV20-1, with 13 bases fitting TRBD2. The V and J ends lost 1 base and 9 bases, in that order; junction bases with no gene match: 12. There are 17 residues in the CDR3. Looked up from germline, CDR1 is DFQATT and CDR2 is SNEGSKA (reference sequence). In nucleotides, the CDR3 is TGCAGTGCTAGAGGTGGGACTAGCGGGGCTTCCTGGGGTGAGCAGTTCTTC. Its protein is CSARGGTSGASWGEQFF.

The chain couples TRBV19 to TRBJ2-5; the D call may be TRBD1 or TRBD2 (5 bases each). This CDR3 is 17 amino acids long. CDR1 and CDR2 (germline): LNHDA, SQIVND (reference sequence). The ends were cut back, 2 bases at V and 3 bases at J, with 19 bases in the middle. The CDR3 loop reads CASSIRGGMGREETQYF. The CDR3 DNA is TGTGCCAGTAGTATAAGAGGAGGAATGGGGCGGGAAGAGACCCAGTACTTC.

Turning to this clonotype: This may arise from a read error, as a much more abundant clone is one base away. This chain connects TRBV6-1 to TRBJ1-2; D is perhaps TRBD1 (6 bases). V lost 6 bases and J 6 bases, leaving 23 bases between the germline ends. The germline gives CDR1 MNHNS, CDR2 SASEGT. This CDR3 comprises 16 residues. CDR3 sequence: CASRGGLSGLFHGYTF. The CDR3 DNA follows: TGTGCCAGCAGAGGGGGTTTATCGGGATTGTTCCATGGCTACACCTTC.

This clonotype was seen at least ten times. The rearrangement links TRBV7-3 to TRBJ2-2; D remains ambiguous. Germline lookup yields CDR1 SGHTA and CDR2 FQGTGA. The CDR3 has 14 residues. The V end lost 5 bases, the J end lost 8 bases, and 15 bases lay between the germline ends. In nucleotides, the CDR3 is TGTGCCAGCAGCACCTCTCACCCCAAGGGGGAGCTGTTTTTT. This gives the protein CASSTSHPKGELFF.

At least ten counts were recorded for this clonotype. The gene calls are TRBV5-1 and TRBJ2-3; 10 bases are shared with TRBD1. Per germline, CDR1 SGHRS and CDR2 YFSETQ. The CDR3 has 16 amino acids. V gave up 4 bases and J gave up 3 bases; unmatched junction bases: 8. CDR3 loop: CASSAPRDRGTDTQYF. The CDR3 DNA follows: TGCGCCAGCAGCGCCCCCCGGGACAGGGGTACAGATACGCAGTATTTT.

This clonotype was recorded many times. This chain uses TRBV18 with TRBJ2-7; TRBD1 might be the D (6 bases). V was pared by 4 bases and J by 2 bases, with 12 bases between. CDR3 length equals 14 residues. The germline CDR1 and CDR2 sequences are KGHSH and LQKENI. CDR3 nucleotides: TGTGCCAGCTCACAACCGGGACAAGCCTACGAGCAGTACTTC. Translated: CASSQPGQAYEQYF.

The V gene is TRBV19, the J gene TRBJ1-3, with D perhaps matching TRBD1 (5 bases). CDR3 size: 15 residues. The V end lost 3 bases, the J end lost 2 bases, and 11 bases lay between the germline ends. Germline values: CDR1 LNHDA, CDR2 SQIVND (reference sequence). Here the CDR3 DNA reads TGTGCCAGTAGTATGGTCGGGGGACCTGGAAACACCATATATTTT. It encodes CASSMVGGPGNTIYF.

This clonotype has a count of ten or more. The CDR3 nucleotides are TGTGCCAGCACCGACAGTTTACAAGAGACCCAGTACTTC. Protein sequence: CASTDSLQETQYF. The chain recombines TRBV12-3 or TRBV12-4 with TRBJ2-5; a possible D gene is TRBD1 (5 bases). Trimming cost V 7 bases and J 2 bases, with 11 bases left between them. CDR3 length equals 13 residues.

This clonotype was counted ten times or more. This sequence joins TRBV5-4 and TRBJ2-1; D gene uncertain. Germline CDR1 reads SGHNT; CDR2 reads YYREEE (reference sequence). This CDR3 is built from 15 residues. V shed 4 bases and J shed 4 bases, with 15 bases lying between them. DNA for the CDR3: TGTGCCAGCAGCCCTCCCCCGTCCGCTTACAATGAGCAGTTCTTC. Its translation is CASSPPPSAYNEQFF.

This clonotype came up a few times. CDR3 nucleotides: TGTGCCAGCACCCCGAGCGGGTACTCCTACGAGCAGTACTTC. It is translated as CASTPSGYSYEQYF. The rearrangement links TRBV12-3 or TRBV12-4 to TRBJ2-7, with a weak D call TRBD2 (6 bases). V lost 7 bases to trimming and J lost 0 bases, with 13 bases between them. This CDR3 has 14 residues.

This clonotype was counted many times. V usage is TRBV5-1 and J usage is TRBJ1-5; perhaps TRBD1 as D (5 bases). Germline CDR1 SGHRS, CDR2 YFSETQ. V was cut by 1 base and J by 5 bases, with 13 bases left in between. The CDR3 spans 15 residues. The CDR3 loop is CASSLSPGRDQPQHF. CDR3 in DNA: TGCGCCAGCAGCTTGTCCCCAGGGCGGGATCAGCCCCAGCATTTT.

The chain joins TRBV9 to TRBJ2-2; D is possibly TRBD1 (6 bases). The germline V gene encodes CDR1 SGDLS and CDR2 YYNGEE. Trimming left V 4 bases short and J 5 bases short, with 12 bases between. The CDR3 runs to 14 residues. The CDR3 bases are TGTGCCAGCAGCTTCAGACAGGTTACCGGGGAGCTGTTTTTT. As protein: CASSFRQVTGELFF.

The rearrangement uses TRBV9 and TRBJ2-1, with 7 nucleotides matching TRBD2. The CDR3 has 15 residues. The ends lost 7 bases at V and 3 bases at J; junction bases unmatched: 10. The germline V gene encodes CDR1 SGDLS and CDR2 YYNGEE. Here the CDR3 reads CASSLEASGYNEQFF. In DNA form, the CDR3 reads TGTGCCAGCTCCCTCGAGGCTAGCGGCTACAATGAGCAGTTCTTC.

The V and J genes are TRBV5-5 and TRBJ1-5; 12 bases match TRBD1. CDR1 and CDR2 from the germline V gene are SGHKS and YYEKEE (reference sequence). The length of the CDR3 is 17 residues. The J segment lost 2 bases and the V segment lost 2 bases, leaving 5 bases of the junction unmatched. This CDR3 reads CASSLRGQGAGNQPQHF. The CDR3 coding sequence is TGTGCCAGCAGCTTAAGGGGACAGGGGGCGGGCAATCAGCCCCAGCATTTT.